A single T cell receptor (beta chain) is shown here with its context. Its antigen remains unidentified. There are no base qualities to consult, and no much larger clone falls within one base. The sample comes from a study of T cell responses to AZD1222 COVID-19 vaccine (dated by TCRdb to the early 2020s). Concerning the study at large: AZD1222 recipients whose second dose came at about 4 weeks and those whose second dose came at about 12 weeks were combined into one group, since spike-specific TCR depth and breadth did not differ between the two schedules. TCR sequencing covered fewer than 250 trial participants: 200 to 220 given two doses of AZD1222 and around 25 given two doses of MenACWY control vaccine. Trial participants were enrolled by age into subgroups of 18-55, 56-69 and 70-plus years, and about 150, 27 and 61 TCR-sequenced participants, respectively, were included in these subgroups.

General findings and caveats noted by the study authors: Conclusions about previously exposed vaccinees are limited because only a handful of AZD1222 recipients were SARS-CoV-2 seropositive at baseline. Participants were mostly white British, with more females than males. The authors suggested clonal diversity may have been underestimated. The 56-69-year group was small, and its depth increase did not reach significance, likely because of low power. After two AZD1222 doses, spike-specific TCR breadth and depth were significantly higher than at day 0 and than in MenACWY recipients. Epitopes outside the regions mutated in the B.1.351 and B.1.1.7 variants were reportedly recognized by nearly half of the unique spike-specific TCRs. The whole spike protein was spanned by vaccine-associated CD4 TCRs, and dominant responses were seen in regions 160-218 and 743-854. Because no day 14 peak-response samples were available, the repertoires could be characterized only after the peak T cell response.

The CDR3 regions of human TCRbeta chains were analyzed by immunosequencing. On the study's bioinformatics: TCRs in the repertoires were matched against a reference library of SARS-CoV-2-specific TCRs that had been generated with the MIRA antigen-specificity platform. Breadth was defined as the fraction of unique TCRs that were SARS-CoV-2-associated, and depth was defined as the fraction of total T cells that were SARS-CoV-2-associated. Using the MIRA data, each spike-specific TCR was assigned both to the spike region to which the TCR was reactive and to a CD4 or CD8 class. Log10-transformed breadth and depth values were compared by one-way ANOVA with Sidak's multiple comparisons tests. The immuneACCESS repertoire file appears here via TCRdb, limited to in-frame rearrangements. These files lack a portion of the clones; in checked studies, under half of the deficit traces to unresolved V genes, and the cause of the others is not known. V and J calls and clone size are copied from that table; D and trimming were computed from the DNA. The sample records 95,000 to 130,000 clones, 87% of which are singletons. Of the sample, 7.5% is held by the ten largest clones.

The germline V gene specifies MRHNA as CDR1 and SNTAGT as CDR2. The cysteine opens and the phenylalanine closes a CDR3 of 14 amino acids. This entry keeps only the CDR3 DNA: 42 bases, framed from base 1. V was cut back by 2 bases and J by 1 base, leaving a gap of 7 bases between them. Explained via the paper, the time point label denotes: baseline before first vaccination. Vaccinee samples were obtained from the UK trials COV001 and COV002, which included a single-blind randomized controlled phase 2/3 trial of AZD1222 (ChAdOx1 nCoV-19) in healthy adults. Trial participant PBMC samples were collected at day 0 and day 28 after the second dose for TCRbeta chain sequencing.

Sequencing used peripheral blood, obtained on day 0 of AZD1222 vaccination. This TCR came from an adult in good health. The V gene is TRBV6-4 and the J gene is TRBJ2-3, with the D gene not clear enough to name. The CDR3 protein: CASSDGMGTDTQYF. DNA sequence: TGTGCCAGCAGTGACGGGATGGGCACAGATACGCAGTATTTT.